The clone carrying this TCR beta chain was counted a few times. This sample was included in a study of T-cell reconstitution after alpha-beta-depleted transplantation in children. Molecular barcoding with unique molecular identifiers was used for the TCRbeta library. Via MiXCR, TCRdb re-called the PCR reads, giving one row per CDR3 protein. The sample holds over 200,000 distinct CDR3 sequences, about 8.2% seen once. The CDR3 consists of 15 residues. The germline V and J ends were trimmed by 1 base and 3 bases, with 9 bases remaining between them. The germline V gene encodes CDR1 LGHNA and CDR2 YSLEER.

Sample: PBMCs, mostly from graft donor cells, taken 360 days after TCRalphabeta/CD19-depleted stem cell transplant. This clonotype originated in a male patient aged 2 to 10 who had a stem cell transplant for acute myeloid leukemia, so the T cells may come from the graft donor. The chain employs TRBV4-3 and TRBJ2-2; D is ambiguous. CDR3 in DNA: TGCGCCAGCAGCCAAGTGGCAGGATACACCGGGGAGCTGTTTTTT. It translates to CASSQVAGYTGELFF.